This TCR beta chain stems from a study of blood T cell repertoires in COVID-19. Across the whole study: The origin of the acute and convalescent COVID-19 samples was the United States, Italy and Spain. Sources were T cells, B-cell-depleted T cells, or PBMCs; the material itself was cDNA or gDNA.

Looked up from germline, CDR1 is MNHEY and CDR2 is SVGAGI. The CDR3 totals 11 residues. Trimming took off 6 bases at V and 6 bases at J, with 8 bases between the two ends. Original data processing: For nucleated cells, counts were estimated from reference gene primer amplification. Generated by immunoSEQ multiplex PCR, the TCRdb table keeps only in-frame clones and is missing some. Clone size and V and J calls were adopted from that table, with D and trimming inferred from the DNA. The table has 250,000 to 350,000 clones, around 86% seen once. The sample consisted of peripheral blood. This chain joins TRBV6-5 and TRBJ1-2; D is perhaps TRBD1 (5 bases). This clonotype originated in a woman aged 45-59 years with acute or convalescent COVID-19. This CDR3 reads CASSSGNGYTF. The CDR3, as DNA: TGTGCCAGCAGCTCAGGGAATGGCTACACCTTC.